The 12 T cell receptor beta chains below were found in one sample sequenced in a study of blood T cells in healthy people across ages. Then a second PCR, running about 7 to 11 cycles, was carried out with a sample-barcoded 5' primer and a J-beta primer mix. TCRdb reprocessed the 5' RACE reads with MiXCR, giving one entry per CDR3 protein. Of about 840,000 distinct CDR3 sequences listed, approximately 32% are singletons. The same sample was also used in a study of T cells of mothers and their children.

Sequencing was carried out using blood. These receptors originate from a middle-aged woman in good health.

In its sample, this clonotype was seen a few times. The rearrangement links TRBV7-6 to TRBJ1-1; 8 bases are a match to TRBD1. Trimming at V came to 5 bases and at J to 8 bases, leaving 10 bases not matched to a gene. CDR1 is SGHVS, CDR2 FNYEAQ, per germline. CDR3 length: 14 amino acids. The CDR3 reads CASSPAIWDREAFF. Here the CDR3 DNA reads TGTGCCAGCAGCCCAGCTATCTGGGACAGGGAAGCTTTCTTT.

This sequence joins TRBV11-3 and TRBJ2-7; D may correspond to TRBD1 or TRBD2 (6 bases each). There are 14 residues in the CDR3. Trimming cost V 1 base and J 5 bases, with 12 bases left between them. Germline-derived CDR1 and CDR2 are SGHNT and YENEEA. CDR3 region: CASSLVGGFDEQYF. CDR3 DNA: TGTGCCAGCAGCTTAGTCGGGGGCTTCGACGAGCAGTACTTC. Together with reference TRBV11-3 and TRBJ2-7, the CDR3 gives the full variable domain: EAGVVQSPRYKIIEKKQPVAFWCNPISGHNTLYWYLQNLGQGPELLIRYENEEAVDDSQLPKDRFSAERLKGVDSTLKIQPAELGDSAVYLCASSLVGGFDEQYFGPGTRLTVT.

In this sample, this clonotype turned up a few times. As DNA, the CDR3 is TGTGCCAGCAGTTCTCCCAAGTCCCGACCTGAAGCTTTCTTT. Protein sequence: CASSSPKSRPEAFF. The chain combines TRBV27 with TRBJ1-1; D is unclear. CDR1 and CDR2 from the germline V gene are MNHEY and SMNVEV (reference sequence). V lost 4 bases to trimming and J lost 6 bases, with 15 bases between them. The CDR3 extends over 14 amino acids.

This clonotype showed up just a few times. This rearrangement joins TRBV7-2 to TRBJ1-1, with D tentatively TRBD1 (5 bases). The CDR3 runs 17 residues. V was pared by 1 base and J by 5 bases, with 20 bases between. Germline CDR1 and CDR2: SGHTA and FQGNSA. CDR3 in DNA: TGTGCCAGCAGCTTAGGGGGCCACAGGCCTATTAGGACTGAAGCTTTCTTT. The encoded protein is CASSLGGHRPIRTEAFF.

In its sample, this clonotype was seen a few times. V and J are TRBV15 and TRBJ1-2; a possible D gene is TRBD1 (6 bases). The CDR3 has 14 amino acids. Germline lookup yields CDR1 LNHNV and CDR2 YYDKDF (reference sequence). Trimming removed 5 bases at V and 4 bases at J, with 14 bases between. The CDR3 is CATSRPQGSYGYTF. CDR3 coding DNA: TGTGCCACCAGCCGCCCACAGGGTTCCTATGGCTACACCTTC. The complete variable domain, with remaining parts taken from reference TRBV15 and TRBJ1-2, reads DAMVIQNPRYQVTQFGKPVTLSCSQTLNHNVMYWYQQKSSQAPKLLFHYYDKDFNNEADTPDNFQSRRPNTSFCFLDIRSPGLGDTAMYLCATSRPQGSYGYTFGSGTRLTVV.

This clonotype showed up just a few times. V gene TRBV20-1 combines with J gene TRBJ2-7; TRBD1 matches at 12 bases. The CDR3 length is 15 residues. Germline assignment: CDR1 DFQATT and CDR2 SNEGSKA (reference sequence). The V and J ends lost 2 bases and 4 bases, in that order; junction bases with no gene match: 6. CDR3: CSARPPGQGAYEQYF. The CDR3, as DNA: TGCAGTGCTAGACCTCCGGGACAGGGGGCTTACGAGCAGTACTTC.

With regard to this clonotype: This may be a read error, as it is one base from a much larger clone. CDR3 coding DNA: TGTGCCAGCAGTTTATTATCGCCCCCGATCGGCAGGGCTAAGTATAGCAATCAGCCCCAGCATTTT. Translated: CASSLLSPPIGRAKYSNQPQHF. This sequence joins TRBV28 and TRBJ1-5; weak D call: TRBD1 (5 bases). V shed 1 base and J shed 0 bases, with 28 bases lying between them. Germline CDR1 and CDR2: MDHEN and SYDVKM. The CDR3 length is 22 residues.

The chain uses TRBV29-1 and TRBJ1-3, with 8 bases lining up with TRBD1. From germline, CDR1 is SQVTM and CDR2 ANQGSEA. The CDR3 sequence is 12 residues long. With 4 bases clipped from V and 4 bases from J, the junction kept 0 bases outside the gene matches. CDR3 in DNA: TGCAGCGTTGCAGGGGGCGGAAACACCATATATTTT. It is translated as CSVAGGGNTIYF.

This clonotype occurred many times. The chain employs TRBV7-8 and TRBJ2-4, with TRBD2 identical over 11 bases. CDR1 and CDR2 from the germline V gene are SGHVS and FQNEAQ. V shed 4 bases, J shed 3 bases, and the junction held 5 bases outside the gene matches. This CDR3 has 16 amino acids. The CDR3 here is CASSSLAGGGKNIQYF. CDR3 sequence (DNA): TGTGCCAGCAGCTCGTTAGCGGGGGGGGGCAAAAACATTCAGTACTTC. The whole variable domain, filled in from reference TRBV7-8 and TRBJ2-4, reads GAGVSQSPRYKVAKRGQDVALRCDPISGHVSLFWYQQALGQGPEFLTYFQNEAQLDKSGLPSDRFFAERPEGSVSTLKIQRTQQEDSAVYLCASSSLAGGGKNIQYFGAGTRLSVL.

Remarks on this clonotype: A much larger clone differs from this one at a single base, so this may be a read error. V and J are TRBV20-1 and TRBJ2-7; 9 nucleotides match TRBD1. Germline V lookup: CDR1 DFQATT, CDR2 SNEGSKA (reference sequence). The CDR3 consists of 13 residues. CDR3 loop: CSASDRGVYEQDF. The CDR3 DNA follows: TGCAGTGCTTCTGACAGGGGGGTCTACGAGCAGGACTTC.

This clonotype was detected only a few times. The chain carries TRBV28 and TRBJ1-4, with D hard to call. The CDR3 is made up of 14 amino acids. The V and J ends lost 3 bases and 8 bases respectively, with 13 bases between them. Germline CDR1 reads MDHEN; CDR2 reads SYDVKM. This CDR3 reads CASSFLVGREKLFF. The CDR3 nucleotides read TGTGCCAGCAGTTTTCTGGTCGGGCGGGAAAAACTGTTTTTT.

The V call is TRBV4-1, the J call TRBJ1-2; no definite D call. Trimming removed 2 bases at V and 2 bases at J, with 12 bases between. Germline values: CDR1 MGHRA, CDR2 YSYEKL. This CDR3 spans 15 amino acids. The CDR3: CASSQLRGRNYGYTF. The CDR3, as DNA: TGCGCCAGCAGCCAACTTAGAGGACGGAACTATGGCTACACCTTC.